In this sample, the clone carrying this T cell receptor (beta chain) turned up many times. What it binds is not known. This sample is part of a study of blood T cells in healthy people across ages. Points from the study as a whole: Strong correlation linked observed beta diversity and percent naive T cells.

With a J-beta primer mix and a sample-barcoded 5' primer, a second PCR ran 7 to 11 cycles. MiXCR was run by TCRdb on the 5' RACE reads, yielding one entry per CDR3 protein. This table holds 800,000 to 950,000 distinct CDR3 sequences, around 36% found once. V was clipped by 1 base and J by 0 bases, with 5 bases between them. Germline-derived CDR1 and CDR2 are SGHTA and FQGTGA. The CDR3 runs to 14 residues. Source material: blood. The sequence was collected from a man between 18 and 29 years old in good health. The chain carries TRBV7-3 and TRBJ2-3, with D hard to call. The CDR3 loop is CASSLKESTDTQYF. CDR3 nucleotides: TGTGCCAGCAGCTTAAAGGAAAGCACAGATACGCAGTATTTT.